This T cell receptor beta chain comes out of a study of shared clonotypes between healthy human individuals. Study background: The cohort comprised a couple of women and a few men. Their ages spanned 18 to 49 years.

Worth noting for this clone: Its antigen is unknown.

This CDR3 has 16 residues. CDR1 is MNHNS and CDR2 is SASEGT in the germline V gene. V trimming: 4 bases; J trimming: 11 bases; junction bases outside the gene matches: 12. Deep was the level at which the assay was run. As processed by the authors: ImmunoSEQ junction-only sequences lacked quality scores, so their filtering differed. Sequenced by immunoSEQ multiplex PCR; TCRdb stores in-frame clones only, minus some. From that table come the V and J calls and clone size; the DNA was used to work out D and trimming. The sample shows about 2 million clones, 85% to 95% of them seen only once. Regarding the study as a whole: Sampling was confined to blood; repertoires within tissues likely differ.

The naive CD8 fraction comprised CD45RO-negative cells positively selected for CCR7 and excluded terminally differentiated effector memory CD45RA+ cells. The material sequenced was naive CD8+ T cells sorted from blood. The J gene is TRBJ2-4, the V gene TRBV6-1; 12 bases fit TRBD2. This sequence originates from a young man in good health. CDR3 sequence reads: CASSGRTSGEEYLQYF. CDR3 DNA sequence: TGTGCCAGCAGTGGGCGGACTAGCGGGGAGGAATATCTTCAGTACTTC.